Here is one T cell receptor (beta chain) with its context. The target of this receptor is not known. Per-base qualities were not stored, and no clone one base away is much larger. To estimate absolute template abundance from read counts, synthetic TCR analog templates were spiked into each PCR. TCRbeta CDR3 regions were amplified from genomic DNA with bias-controlled V and J gene primers using the immunoSEQ assay. Sequencing of rearranged TCRbeta segments was performed at approximately 20X coverage. Concerning the study's data processing: Clustering was used to correct sequencing errors, and CDR3s were annotated against IMGT so that V, D and J genes could be assigned. Only productive TCRbeta rearrangements were used in downstream analyses, excluding out-of-frame or stop-codon sequences. Clonality was computed as one minus Shannon entropy normalized by the log of the number of unique productive sequences. Fisher's exact test with Benjamini-Hochberg correction, at a threshold of adjusted p below 0.01, was used to find clones that differed between time points or between blood and tumor. The table comes from immuneACCESS by way of TCRdb, which keeps in-frame sequences with V and J called. Part of the clones is missing from these tables; in studies checked, under half for an unresolved V gene and the rest for unknown reasons. That table furnishes V, J and clone size, whereas the DNA furnished D and trimming. This sample lists tens of thousands of clones; about 88% were detected once. Roughly 1.9% of the sample lies in the top ten.

Trimming costs V 8 bases and J 6 bases, and their ends lie 16 bases apart. The germline V gene (reference sequence) provides CDR1 MNHEY and CDR2 SMNVEV. Spanning cysteine to phenylalanine, the CDR3 consists of 13 amino acids. Of the read, only the CDR3 DNA is kept; its 39 bases are in frame from base 1. The cohort comprised fewer than 35 patients with locally advanced or metastatic urothelial carcinoma treated at Memorial Sloan Kettering on a trial protocol. Peripheral blood mononuclear cells were collected pretreatment and during treatment, at between 1 and 8 total time points per patient. The Qiagen DNeasy Blood extraction kit was used to purify genomic DNA from total PBMCs and from tumor samples. PBMCs were collected pretreatment and during treatment, and were isolated and stored as previously described. The data originate from a study of PD-L1 blockade in urothelial cancer (dated by TCRdb to 2016 to 2017). The study in broad terms: Therapy was started at some point between 2013 and 2015 for all patients, and atezolizumab 1,200 mg was administered intravenously every 3 weeks. About 90% of the 29 patients were identified as males with urothelial cancer of bladder origin, and a prior smoking history was reported by 18 of 29 patients. An ECOG performance status of 0 or 1 was recorded for the patients, and 0 to 3 prior chemotherapy regimens had been received by the patients. Blood samples were analyzed 3 weeks after the start of treatment (second dose) and 6 weeks after the start of treatment. Blood samples yielded a median of about 150,000 T cells and tens of thousands of unique TCRs, with median clonality around 0.083. The study, an exploratory multi-omic analysis, examined somatic, immune and clinical correlates of response to PD-L1 blockade with atezolizumab in urothelial cancer. Pretreatment tumor samples, along with matched peripheral blood collected serially before and after atezolizumab treatment, underwent TCR sequencing. Durable clinical benefit meant progression-free survival longer than 6 months, and TCR features were also tested against progression-free and overall survival. In the same patients, pretreatment tumors underwent whole exome sequencing and RNA sequencing in addition to TCR sequencing. Durable clinical benefit was achieved by nine patients but not by the remaining 20. Pretreatment blood TCR-seq was available for 27 to 30 patients, at least one posttreatment blood collection was obtained for about 24 patients, and tumor TCR-seq was available for about 24 patients. General findings and caveats noted by the study authors: Because the sample size was small (n ≈ 27) and many exploratory analyses were performed, the results are intended to be hypothesis-generating. A pretreatment peripheral blood TCR clonality below the median was linked to improved progression-free and overall survival. Greater expansion of tumor-associated TCR clones in peripheral blood 3 weeks after the start of treatment was observed in patients with durable benefit (n ≈ 20, p = 0.022).

The sequenced sample was PBMCs, obtained around atezolizumab (anti-PD-L1) treatment. This TCR was sampled from a man in his fifties with urothelial cancer. Rearrangement joined TRBV27 to TRBJ2-5; no confident D gene assignment can be made. The CDR3 is CASGWPKVQTQYF. The DNA sequence is given as TGTGCCAGCGGTTGGCCCAAAGTGCAGACCCAGTACTTC.